Presented here are 3 T cell receptor beta chains from one specimen sequenced in a study of T cell responses to AZD1222 COVID-19 vaccine. Assay: immunoSEQ multiplex PCR; the TCRdb copy retains only in-frame clones and omits some. The sample includes about 120,000 clones, more than 85% of them seen just once. The sample consisted of peripheral blood, taken 28 days after the second AZD1222 dose. These receptors were obtained from an adult who received the AZD1222 COVID-19 vaccine.

V and J are TRBV7-9 and TRBJ2-4, with 7 bases aligning to TRBD1. The V and J ends lost 5 bases and 1 base, in that order; junction bases with no gene match: 8. CDR1 and CDR2 from the germline V gene are SEHNR and FQNEAQ (reference sequence). The length of the CDR3 is 16 residues. The CDR3 DNA reads as TGTGCCAGCAGCCCTAGACAGGGAAGGGCCAAAAACATTCAGTACTTC. This gives the protein CASSPRQGRAKNIQYF.

This chain links TRBV6-4 with TRBJ2-1; TRBD2 matches at 11 bases. Germline assignment: CDR1 MRHNA and CDR2 SNTAGT. The CDR3 runs to 14 residues. Trimming at V came to 4 bases and at J to 8 bases, leaving 4 bases not matched to a gene. Here the CDR3 reads CASSVTSGGYEQFF. For the CDR3, the DNA is TGTGCCAGCAGTGTTACTAGCGGGGGTTATGAGCAGTTCTTC.

The rearrangement uses TRBV5-4 and TRBJ2-1, with 9 positions matching TRBD1. Germline assignment: CDR1 SGHNT and CDR2 YYREEE (reference sequence). The V segment lost 3 bases and the J segment 3 bases; nucleotides outside the gene matches: 4. CDR3 size: 15 residues. The CDR3 DNA is TGTGCCAGCAGCTCTCCGGGACAGGGCTACAATGAGCAGTTCTTC. Amino acids: CASSSPGQGYNEQFF.